What follows is one T cell receptor (beta chain) and its context. What it recognizes is unknown. Two oligonucleotides, mixed equimolar, formed the beta constant-region primer covering TRBC1 and TRBC2. TCRdb used MiXCR to reprocess the UMI-ligation and nested PCR reads, holding one entry per CDR3 protein. The top ten hold over 15% of the sample, which has tens of thousands of distinct CDR3 sequences, around 11% seen once. This sample is drawn from a study of naive and memory T cell subsets. The CDR3 is 16 amino acids. V gave up 5 bases and J gave up 3 bases; unmatched junction bases: 9. Germline assignment: CDR1 SEHNR and CDR2 FQNEAQ (reference sequence). Study observations and caveats: TCR abundance followed a power law differing between naive and memory subsets.

Sample: effector memory CD4+ T cells from blood. Subset of the sample: effector memory, CD45RA- CD27-. This TCR derives from a human donor in good health. The rearrangement uses TRBV7-9 and TRBJ2-2, with TRBD1 matching 7 bases. The DNA of the CDR3 is TGTGCCAGCAGCCCCCACCGGGACAGAGACACCGGGGAGCTGTTTTTT. This gives the protein CASSPHRDRDTGELFF.